This TCR beta chain originates from a study of T cells in women clearing cervical HPV infection. The overall study: Case blood was drawn a median about 23 weeks after lesion detection. Only a few women had HLA typing results available.

This table comes from immunoSEQ multiplex PCR, and its TCRdb copy is limited to in-frame clones, with some not included. This sample's table has around 19,000 clones. Overall study findings and caveats: CIN3+ cases had significantly higher TCR richness than controls; evenness did not differ.

As concerns this clone: Its specificity is not known. The read ends 3 residues before the CDR3 terminus; that terminus is restored from the germline J gene.

This CDR3 comprises 17 residues. Deletions cut 1 base from V and 2 bases from J, with 16 bases between. The germline gives CDR1 MGHRA, CDR2 YSYEKL. The sequence derives from a woman between 18 and 70 years old with a cervical HPV16 infection that either progressed to CIN3+ or cleared (not recorded which). V and J are TRBV4-1 and TRBJ2-3; D is perhaps TRBD2 (6 bases). The sample taken for sequencing was blood buffy coat. CDR3 DNA (partial): TGCGCCAGCAGCCAAGGGGGACTCAGCCCTATCACAGATACG. Its protein is CASSQGGLSPITDT. From start to end, the CDR3 is CASSQGGLSPITDTQYF.